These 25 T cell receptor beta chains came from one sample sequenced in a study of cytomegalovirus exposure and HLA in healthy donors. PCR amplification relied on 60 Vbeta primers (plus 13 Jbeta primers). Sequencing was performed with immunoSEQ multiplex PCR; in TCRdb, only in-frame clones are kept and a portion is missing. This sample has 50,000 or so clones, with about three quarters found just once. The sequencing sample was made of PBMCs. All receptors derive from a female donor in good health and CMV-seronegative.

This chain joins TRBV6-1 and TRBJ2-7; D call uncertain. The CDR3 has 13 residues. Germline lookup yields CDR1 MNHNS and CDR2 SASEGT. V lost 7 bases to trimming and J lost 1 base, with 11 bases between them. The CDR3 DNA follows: TGTGCCAGCACTGGAGAAGGTTCCTACGAGCAGTACTTC. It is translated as CASTGEGSYEQYF.

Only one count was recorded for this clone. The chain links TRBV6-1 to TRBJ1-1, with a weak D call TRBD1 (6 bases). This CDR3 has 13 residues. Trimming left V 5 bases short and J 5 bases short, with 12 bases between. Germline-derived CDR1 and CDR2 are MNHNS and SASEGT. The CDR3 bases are TGTGCCAGCAGTCGACAGGTTATGACTGAAGCTTTCTTT. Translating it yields CASSRQVMTEAFF.

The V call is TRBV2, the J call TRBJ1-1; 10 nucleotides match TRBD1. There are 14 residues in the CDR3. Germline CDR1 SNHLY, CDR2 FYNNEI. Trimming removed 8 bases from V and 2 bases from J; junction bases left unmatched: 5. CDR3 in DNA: TGTGCCAGCGCTTGGGACAGGGGAAACACTGAAGCTTTCTTT. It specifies CASAWDRGNTEAFF.

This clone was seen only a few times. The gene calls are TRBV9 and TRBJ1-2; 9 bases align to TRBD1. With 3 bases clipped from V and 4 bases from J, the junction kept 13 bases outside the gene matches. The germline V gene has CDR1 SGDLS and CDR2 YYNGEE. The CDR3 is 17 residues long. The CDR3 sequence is CASSALPRTGDGYGYTF. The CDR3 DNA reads TGTGCCAGCAGCGCCCTCCCCCGGACAGGGGATGGCTATGGCTACACCTTC.

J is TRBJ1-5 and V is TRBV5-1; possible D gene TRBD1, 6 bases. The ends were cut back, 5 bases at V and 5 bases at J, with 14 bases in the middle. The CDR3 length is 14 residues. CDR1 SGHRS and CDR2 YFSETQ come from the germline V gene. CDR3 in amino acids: CASSPGGADQPQHF. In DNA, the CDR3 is TGCGCCAGCAGTCCCGGGGGGGCGGATCAGCCCCAGCATTTT.

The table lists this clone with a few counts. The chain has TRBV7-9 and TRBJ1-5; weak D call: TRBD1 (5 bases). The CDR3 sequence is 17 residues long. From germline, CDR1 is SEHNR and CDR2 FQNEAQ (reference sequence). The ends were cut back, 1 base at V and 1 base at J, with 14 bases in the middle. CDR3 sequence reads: CASSLGRDSGSNQPQHF. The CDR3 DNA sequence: TGTGCCAGCAGCTTAGGGAGGGACTCGGGGAGCAATCAGCCCCAGCATTTT. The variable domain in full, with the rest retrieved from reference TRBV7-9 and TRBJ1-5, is DTGVSQNPRHKITKRGQNVTFRCDPISEHNRLYWYRQTLGQGPEFLTYFQNEAQLEKSRLLSDRFSAERPKGSFSTLEIQRTEQGDSAMYLCASSLGRDSGSNQPQHFGDGTRLSIL.

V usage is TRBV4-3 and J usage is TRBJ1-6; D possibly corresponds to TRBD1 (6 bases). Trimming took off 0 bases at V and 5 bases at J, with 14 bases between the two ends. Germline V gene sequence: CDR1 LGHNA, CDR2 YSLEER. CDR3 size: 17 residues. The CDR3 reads CASSQDDEGHNNSPLHF. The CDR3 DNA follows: TGCGCCAGCAGCCAAGACGATGAGGGACACAATAATTCACCCCTCCACTTT.

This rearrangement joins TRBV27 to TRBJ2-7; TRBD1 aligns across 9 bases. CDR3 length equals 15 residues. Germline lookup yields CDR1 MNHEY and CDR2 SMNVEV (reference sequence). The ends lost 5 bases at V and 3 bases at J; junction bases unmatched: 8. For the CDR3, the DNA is TGTGCCAGCAGTAGCTGGGACAGGGAAGTCTACGAGCAGTACTTC. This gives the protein CASSSWDREVYEQYF.

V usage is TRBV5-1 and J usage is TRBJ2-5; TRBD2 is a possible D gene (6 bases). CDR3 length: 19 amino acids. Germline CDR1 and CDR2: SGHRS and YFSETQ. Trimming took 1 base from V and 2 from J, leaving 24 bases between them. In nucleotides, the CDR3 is TGCGCCAGCAGCTTGTTTTTACGGGAGTTTCACCAGGGACAAGAGACCCAGTACTTC. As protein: CASSLFLREFHQGQETQYF.

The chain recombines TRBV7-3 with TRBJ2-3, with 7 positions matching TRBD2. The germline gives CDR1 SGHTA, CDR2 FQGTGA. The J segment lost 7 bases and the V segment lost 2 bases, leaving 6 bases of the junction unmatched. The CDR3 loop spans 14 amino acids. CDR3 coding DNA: TGTGCCAGCAGCTTAGCCGGGGGGAGAAATACGCAGTATTTT. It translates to CASSLAGGRNTQYF.

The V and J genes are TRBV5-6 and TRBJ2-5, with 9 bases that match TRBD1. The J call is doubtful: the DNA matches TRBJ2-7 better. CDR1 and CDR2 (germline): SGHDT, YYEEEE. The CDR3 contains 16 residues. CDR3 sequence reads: CASSLFGTGRSYEQYF. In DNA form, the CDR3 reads TGTGCCAGCAGCTTATTTGGGACAGGGAGATCCTACGAGCAGTACTTC.

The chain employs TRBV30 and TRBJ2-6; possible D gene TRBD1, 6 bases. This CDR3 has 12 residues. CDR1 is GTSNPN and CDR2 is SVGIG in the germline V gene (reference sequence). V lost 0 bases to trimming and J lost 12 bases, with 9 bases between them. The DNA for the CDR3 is TGTGCCTGGAGTGTCCAGGGGACCGTCCTGACTTTC. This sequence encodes CAWSVQGTVLTF.

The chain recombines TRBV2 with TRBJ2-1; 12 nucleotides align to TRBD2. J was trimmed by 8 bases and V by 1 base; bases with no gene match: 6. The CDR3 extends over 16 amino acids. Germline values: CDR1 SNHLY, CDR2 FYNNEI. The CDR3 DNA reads TGTGCCAGCAGTGAAGGGCTAGCGGGGGGGATTGATGAGCAGTTCTTC. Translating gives CASSEGLAGGIDEQFF.

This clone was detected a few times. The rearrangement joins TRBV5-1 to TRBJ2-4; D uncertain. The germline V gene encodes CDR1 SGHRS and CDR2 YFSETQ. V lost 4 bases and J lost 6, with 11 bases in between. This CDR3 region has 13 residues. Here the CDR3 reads CASSPTHRNIQYF. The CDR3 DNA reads TGCGCCAGCAGCCCCACTCATAGAAACATTCAGTACTTC.

This CDR3 reads CASSGTSGDPGELFF. In DNA form, the CDR3 reads TGTGCCAGCAGCGGGACTAGCGGGGACCCCGGGGAGCTGTTTTTT. V gene TRBV6-1 combines with J gene TRBJ2-2; 13 nucleotides align to TRBD2. This CDR3 region has 15 residues. V was clipped by 6 bases and J by 6 bases; unmatched bases: 4. Per the germline V gene, CDR1 is MNHNS and CDR2 is SASEGT.

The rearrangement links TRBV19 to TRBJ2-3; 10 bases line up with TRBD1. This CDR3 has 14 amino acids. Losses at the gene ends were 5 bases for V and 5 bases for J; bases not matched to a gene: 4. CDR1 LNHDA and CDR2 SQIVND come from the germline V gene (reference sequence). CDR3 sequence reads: CASSGQGGGDTQYF. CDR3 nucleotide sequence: TGTGCCAGTAGTGGACAGGGGGGTGGAGATACGCAGTATTTT.

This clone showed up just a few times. In DNA form, the CDR3 reads TGTGCCAGTAAGAGGTCGACCGCAGATACGCAGTATTTT. Its protein product is CASKRSTADTQYF. The chain recombines TRBV2 with TRBJ2-3; D ambiguous. CDR1 is SNHLY, CDR2 FYNNEI, per germline. Trimming took 9 bases from V and 4 from J, leaving 14 bases between them. The CDR3 length is 13 residues.

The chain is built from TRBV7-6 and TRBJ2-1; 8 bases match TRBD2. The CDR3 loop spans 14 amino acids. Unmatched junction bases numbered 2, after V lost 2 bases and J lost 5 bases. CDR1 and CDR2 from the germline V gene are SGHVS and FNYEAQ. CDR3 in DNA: TGTGCCAGCAGCTTATTCGGGGGGGACAATGAGCAGTTCTTC. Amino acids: CASSLFGGDNEQFF.

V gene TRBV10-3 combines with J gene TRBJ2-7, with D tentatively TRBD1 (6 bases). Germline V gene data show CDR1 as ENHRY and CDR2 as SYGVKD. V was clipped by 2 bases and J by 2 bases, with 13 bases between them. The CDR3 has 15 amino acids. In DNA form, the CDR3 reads TGTGCCATCAGTGAGAAACAGGGCGCAACCTACGAGCAGTACTTC. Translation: CAISEKQGATYEQYF.

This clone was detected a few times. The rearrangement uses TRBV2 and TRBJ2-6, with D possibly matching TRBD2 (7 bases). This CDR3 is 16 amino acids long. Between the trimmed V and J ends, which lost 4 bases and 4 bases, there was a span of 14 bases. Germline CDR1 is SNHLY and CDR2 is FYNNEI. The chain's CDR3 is CASSVGGGAGANVLTF. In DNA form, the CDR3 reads TGTGCCAGCAGTGTGGGTGGGGGGGCAGGGGCCAACGTCCTGACTTTC. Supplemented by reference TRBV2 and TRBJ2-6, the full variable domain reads EPEVTQTPSHQVTQMGQEVILRCVPISNHLYFYWYRQILGQKVEFLVSFYNNEISEKSEIFDDQFSVERPDGSNFTLKIRSTKLEDSAMYFCASSVGGGAGANVLTFGAGSRLTVL.

DNA for the CDR3: TGTGCCAGCTCACCTCGACAGAAAGGCGGGGAGCTGTTTTTT. Amino acid sequence: CASSPRQKGGELFF. This chain joins TRBV18 and TRBJ2-2, with a tentative D call TRBD1 (5 bases). Between the trimmed V and J ends, which lost 3 bases and 7 bases, there was a span of 12 bases. The CDR3 extends over 14 amino acids. Germline assignment: CDR1 KGHSH and CDR2 LQKENI.

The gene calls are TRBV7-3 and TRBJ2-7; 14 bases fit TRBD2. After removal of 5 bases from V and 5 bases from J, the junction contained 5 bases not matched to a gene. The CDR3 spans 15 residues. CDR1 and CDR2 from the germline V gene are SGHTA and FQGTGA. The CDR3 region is CASSPGTSGSHEQYF. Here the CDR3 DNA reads TGTGCCAGCAGCCCCGGGACTAGCGGGAGTCACGAGCAGTACTTC.

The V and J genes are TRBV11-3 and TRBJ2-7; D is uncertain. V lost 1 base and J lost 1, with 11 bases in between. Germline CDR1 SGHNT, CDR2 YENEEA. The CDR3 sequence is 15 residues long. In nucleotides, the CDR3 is TGTGCCAGCAGCTTAGCCCACATACAATCCTACGAGCAGTACTTC. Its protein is CASSLAHIQSYEQYF.

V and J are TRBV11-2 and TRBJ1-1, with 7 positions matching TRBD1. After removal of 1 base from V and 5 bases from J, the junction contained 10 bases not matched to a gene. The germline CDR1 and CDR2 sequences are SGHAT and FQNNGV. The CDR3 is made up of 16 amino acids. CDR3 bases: TGTGCCAGCAGCTTAGGAGGGGGCAGAATAGGGACTGAAGCTTTCTTT. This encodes CASSLGGGRIGTEAFF.

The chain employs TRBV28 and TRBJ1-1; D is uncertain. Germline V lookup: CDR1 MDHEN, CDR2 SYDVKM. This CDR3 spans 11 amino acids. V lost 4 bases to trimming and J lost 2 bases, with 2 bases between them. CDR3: CASSSNTEAFF. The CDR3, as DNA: TGTGCCAGCAGTTCAAACACTGAAGCTTTCTTT.